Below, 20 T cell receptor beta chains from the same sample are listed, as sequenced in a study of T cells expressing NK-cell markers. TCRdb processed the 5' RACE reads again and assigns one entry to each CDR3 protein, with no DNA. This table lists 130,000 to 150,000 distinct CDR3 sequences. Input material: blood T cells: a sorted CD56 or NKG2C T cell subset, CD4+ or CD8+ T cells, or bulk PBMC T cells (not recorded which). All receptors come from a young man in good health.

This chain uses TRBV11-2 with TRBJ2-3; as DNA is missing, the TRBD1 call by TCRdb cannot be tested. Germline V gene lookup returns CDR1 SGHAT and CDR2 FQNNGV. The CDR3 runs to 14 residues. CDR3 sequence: CASSLDRGLNTQYF.

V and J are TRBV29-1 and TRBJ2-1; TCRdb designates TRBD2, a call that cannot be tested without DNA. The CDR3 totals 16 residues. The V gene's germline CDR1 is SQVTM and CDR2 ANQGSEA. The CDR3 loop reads CSVEFGLAGAYNEQFF.

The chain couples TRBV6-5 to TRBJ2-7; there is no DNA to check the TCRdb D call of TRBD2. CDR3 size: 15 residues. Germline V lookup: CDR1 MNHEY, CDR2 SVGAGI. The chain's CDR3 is CASSYSGTRDYEQYF.

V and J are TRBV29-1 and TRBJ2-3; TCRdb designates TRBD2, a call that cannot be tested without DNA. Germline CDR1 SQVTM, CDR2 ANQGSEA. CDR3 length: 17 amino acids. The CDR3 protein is CSVEDDQRRTSTDTQYF.

CDR3 in amino acids: CASSFTDTQYF. The gene calls are TRBV7-9 and TRBJ2-3. The CDR3 spans 11 residues. In germline, CDR1 is SEHNR, CDR2 FQNEAQ (reference sequence).

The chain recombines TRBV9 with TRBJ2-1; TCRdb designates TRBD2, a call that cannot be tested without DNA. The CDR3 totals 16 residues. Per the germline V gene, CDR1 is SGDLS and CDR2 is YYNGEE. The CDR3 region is CASSVVRTSAYNEQFF.

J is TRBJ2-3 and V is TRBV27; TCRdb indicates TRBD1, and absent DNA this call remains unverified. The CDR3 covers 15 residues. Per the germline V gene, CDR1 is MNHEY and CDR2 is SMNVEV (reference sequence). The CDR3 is CASTLQQGGFGTQYF.

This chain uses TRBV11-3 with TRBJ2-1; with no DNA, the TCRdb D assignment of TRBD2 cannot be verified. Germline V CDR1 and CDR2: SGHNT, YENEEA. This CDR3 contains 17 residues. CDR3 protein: CASSLVRTSGTYNEQFF.

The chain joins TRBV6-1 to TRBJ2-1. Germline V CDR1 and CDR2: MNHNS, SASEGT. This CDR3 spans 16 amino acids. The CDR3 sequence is CASRLGEWSSYNEQFF.

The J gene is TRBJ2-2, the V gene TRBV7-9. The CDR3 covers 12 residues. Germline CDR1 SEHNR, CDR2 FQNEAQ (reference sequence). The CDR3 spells CASSFVGRELFF.

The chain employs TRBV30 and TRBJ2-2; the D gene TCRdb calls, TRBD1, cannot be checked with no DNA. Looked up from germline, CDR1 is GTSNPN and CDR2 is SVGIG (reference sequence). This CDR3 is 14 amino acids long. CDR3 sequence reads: CAWSSGGNTGELFF.

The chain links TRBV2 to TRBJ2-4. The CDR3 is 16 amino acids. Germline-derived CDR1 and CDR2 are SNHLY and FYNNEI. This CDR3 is CASSEVMGLAKNIQYF.

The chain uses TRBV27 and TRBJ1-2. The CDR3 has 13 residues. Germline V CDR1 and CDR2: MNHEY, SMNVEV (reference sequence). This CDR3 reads CASSFFSNYGYTF.

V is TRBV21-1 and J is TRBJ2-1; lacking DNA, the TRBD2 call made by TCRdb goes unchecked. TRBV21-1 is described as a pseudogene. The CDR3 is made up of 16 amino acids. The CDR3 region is CASSSSRREVNNEQFF.

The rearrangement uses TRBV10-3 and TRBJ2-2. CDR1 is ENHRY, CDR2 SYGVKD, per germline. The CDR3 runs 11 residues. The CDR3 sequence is CAIMFGGELFF.

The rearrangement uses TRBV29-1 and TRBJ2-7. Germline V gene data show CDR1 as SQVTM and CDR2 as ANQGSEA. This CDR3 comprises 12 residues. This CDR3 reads CSVEGGAYEQYF.

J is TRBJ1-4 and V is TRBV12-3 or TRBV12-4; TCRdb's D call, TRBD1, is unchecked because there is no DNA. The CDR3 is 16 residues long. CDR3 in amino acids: CASRTGFAGPNEKLFF.

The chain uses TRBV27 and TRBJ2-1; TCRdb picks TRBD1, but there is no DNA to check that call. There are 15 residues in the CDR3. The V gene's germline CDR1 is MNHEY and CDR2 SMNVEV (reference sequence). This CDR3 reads CASSLAARDHGEQFF.

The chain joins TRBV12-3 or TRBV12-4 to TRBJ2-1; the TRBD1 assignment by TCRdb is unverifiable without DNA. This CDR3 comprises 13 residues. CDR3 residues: CASTGTGNNEQFF.

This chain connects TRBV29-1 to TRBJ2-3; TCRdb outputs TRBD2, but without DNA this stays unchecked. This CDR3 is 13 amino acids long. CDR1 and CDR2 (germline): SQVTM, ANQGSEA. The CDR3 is CSVDGLAYVTQYF.